This T cell receptor (beta chain) was found in a study of blood T cell repertoires in COVID-19. Study-wide context: Sites across the United States, Italy and Spain contributed samples from acute and convalescent COVID-19. T cells, B-cell-depleted T cells, or PBMCs supplied cDNA or gDNA.

Seattle participants joined during active infection and were tracked over time. This clone was counted a single time. Using immunoSEQ multiplex PCR, the repertoire was profiled, and TCRdb retains in-frame clones only, with some absent. Of some 360,000 clones detected, approximately 89% appear once; the ten largest clones hold just under 4%. The germline CDR1 and CDR2 sequences are MDHEN and SYDVKM. Trimming removed 6 bases at V and 4 bases at J, with 10 bases between. CDR3 size: 14 residues. The chain uses TRBV28 and TRBJ2-6; D is possibly TRBD1 (5 bases). The TCR sequence derives from a woman aged 60-75 years with COVID-19, enrolled during active disease. The sample comprised peripheral blood. The CDR3 region has the DNA TGTGCCAGCAGATATGGGGCCGGGGCCAACGTCCTGACTTTC. Protein: CASRYGAGANVLTF.